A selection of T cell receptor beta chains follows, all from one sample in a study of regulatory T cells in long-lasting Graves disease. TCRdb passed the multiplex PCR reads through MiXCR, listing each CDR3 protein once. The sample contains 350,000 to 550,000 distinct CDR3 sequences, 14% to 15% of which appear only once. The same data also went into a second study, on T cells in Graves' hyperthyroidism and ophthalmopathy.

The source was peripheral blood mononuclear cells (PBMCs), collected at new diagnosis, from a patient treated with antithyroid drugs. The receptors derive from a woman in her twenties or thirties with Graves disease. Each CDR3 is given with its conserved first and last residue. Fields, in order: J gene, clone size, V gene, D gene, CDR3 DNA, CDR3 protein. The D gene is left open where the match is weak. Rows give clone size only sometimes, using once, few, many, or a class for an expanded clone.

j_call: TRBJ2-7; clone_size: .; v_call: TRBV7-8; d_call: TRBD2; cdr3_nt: TGTGCCAGCAGCTTTCCCTTTGGCGGGGGCTACGAGCAGTACTTC; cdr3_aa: CASSFPFGGGYEQYF
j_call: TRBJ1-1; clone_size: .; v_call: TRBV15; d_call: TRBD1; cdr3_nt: TGTGCCACCAGCGCGAGAGGGGGCGGGGACACTGAAGCTTTCTTT; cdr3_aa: CATSARGGGDTEAFF
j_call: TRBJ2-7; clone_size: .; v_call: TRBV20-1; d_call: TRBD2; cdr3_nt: TGCAGTGCCGGAGGGCCCTCCTGGGGGGGTAGGGGATACGAGCAGTACTTC; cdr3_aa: CSAGGPSWGGRGYEQYF
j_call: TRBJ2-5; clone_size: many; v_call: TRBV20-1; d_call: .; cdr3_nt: TGCAGTGCTAGACTAAGGTCGGGCCCTGGGGAGACCCAGTACTTC; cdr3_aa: CSARLRSGPGETQYF
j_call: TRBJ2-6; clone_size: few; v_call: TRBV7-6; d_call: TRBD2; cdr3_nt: TGTGCCAGCAGTGGGCCTAGCGGGAGTTACTCTGGGGCCAACGTCCTGACTTTC; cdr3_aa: CASSGPSGSYSGANVLTF
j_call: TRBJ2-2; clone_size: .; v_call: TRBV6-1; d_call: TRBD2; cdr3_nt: TGTGCCAGCAACCGAGCGGGATCAGACGGGGAGCTGTTTTTT; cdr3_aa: CASNRAGSDGELFF
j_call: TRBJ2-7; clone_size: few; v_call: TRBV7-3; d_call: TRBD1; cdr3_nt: TGTGCCAGCAGCTTAACCCTACAGGGGGCGCTGCCCTTC; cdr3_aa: CASSLTLQGALPF
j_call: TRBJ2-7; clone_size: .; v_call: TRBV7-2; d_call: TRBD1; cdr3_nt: TGTGCCAGCAGCCTTGAGGGGACAGGGAGCGCCGAGCAGTACTTC; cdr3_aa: CASSLEGTGSAEQYF
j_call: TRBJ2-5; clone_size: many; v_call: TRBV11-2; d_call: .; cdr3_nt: TGTGCCAGCAGCTTACGGGGGAGAGAGACCCAGTACTTC; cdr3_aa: CASSLRGRETQYF
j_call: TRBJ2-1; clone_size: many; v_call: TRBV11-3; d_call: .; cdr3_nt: TGTGCCAGCAGCTTTGGGGGGAGTCTTAGCAATGAGCAGTTCTTC; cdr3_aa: CASSFGGSLSNEQFF
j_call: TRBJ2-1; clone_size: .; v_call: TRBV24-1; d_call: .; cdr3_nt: TGTGCCACCAGGGGGGCAGGGGCCTACAATGAGCAGTTCTTC; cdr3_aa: CATRGAGAYNEQFF
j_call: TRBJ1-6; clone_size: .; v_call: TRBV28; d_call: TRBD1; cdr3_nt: TGTGCCAGCAGCCGAACAGGGGGACTAAATTCACCCCTCCACTTT; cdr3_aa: CASSRTGGLNSPLHF
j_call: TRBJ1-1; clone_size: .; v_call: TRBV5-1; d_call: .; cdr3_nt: TGCGCCAGCAGTAGGCTGGAAAACACTGAAGCTTTCTTT; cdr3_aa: CASSRLENTEAFF
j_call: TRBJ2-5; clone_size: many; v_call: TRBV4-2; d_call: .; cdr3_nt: TGTGCCAGCAGCCAAGATTCCGGCCGCCAGACCCAGTACTTC; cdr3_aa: CASSQDSGRQTQYF
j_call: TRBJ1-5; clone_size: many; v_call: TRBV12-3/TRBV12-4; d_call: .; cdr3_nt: TGTGCCAGCAGTTTCGGTTTGGGGGGGGGTCAGCCCCAGCATTTT; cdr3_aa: CASSFGLGGGQPQHF
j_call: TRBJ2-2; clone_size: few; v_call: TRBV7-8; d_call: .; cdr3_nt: TGTGCCAGCAGAAAGGGAGAAGGAAGCACCGGGGAGCTGTTTTTT; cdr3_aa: CASRKGEGSTGELFF
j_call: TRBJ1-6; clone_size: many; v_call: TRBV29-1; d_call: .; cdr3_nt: TGCAGCGTTTTCCTTCACACAGGGCCCTATAATTCACCCCTCCACTTT; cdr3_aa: CSVFLHTGPYNSPLHF
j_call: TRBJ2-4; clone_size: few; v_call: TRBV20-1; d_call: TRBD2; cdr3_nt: TGCAGTGCTAGAGATCTCAGAGGGACTAGCGGGAATTCCCCGACTAATGACAAAAACATTCAGTACTTC; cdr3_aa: CSARDLRGTSGNSPTNDKNIQYF
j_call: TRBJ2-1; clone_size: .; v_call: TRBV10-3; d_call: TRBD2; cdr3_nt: TGTGCCATCATGGGACTAGCAGCCCAGGGCTCCTACAATGAGCAGTTCTTC; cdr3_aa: CAIMGLAAQGSYNEQFF
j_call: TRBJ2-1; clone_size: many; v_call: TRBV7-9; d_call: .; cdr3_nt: TGTGCCAGCAGCTTAGTAAGGCAGGGTAAGGGCTACAATGAGCAGTTCTTC; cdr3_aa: CASSLVRQGKGYNEQFF
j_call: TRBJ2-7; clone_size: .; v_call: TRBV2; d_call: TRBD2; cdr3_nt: TGTGCCAGCAGCCAAGATCTAGCGGGAGCGTCGTACGAGCAGTACTTC; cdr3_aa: CASSQDLAGASYEQYF
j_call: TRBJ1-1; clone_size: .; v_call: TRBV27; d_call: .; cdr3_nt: TGTGCCAGCAGCCTGACAGACTTCACTGAAGCTTTCTTT; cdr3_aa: CASSLTDFTEAFF
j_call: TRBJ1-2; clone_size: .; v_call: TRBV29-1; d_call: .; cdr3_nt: TGCAGCGTTGAGTATTGGGGTCAGTTTGGAGTCTATGGCTACACCTTC; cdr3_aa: CSVEYWGQFGVYGYTF
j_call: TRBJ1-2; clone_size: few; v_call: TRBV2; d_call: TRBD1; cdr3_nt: TGTGCCAGCAGTGGGACAGGGGGCGCCTATGGCTACACCTTC; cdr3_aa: CASSGTGGAYGYTF
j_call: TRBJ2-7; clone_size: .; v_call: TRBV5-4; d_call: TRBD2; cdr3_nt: TGTGCCAGCAGCTGGGGACTAGCGGGCTCCTACGAGCAGTACTTC; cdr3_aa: CASSWGLAGSYEQYF
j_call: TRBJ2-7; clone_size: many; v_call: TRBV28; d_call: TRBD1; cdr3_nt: TGTGCCAGCAGCCTGTCTGGGACAGGGTTTAACGAGCAGTACTTC; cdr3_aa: CASSLSGTGFNEQYF
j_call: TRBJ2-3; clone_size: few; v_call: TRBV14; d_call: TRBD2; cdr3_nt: TGTGCCAGCAGCGCCCAACGGTGGTTTAGCGGGAGTGCAGATACGCAGTATTTT; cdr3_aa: CASSAQRWFSGSADTQYF
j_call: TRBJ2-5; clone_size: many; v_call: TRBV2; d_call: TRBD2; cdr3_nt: TGTGCCAGCAGGCAATTTAGCGGGAGGGCCAAGGAGACCCAGTACTTC; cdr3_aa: CASRQFSGRAKETQYF
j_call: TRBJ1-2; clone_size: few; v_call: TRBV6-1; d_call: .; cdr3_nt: TGTGCCAGCAGGCCCAGCGAAGGCTACACCTTC; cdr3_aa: CASRPSEGYTF
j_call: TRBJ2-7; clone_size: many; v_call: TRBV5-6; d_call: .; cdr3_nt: TGTGCCAGCAGCTTGAATCGTAGGCCCCTCCGCGACGAGCAGTACTTC; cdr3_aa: CASSLNRRPLRDEQYF
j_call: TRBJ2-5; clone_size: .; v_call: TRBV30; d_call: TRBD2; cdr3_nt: TGTGCCTTGGGACTAGAAGAGACCCAGTACTTC; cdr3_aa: CALGLEETQYF
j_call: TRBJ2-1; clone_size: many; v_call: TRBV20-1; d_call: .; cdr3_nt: TGCAGTGCTAGAGATCCCTCGAGCTCCTACAATGAGCAGTTCTTC; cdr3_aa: CSARDPSSSYNEQFF
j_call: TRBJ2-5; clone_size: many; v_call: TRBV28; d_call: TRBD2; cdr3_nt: TGTGCCAGCAGTTTGCATTCCCGACTAGCTGAGACCCAGTACTTC; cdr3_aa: CASSLHSRLAETQYF
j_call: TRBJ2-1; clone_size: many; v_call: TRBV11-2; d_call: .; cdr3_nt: TGTGCCAGCAGCCGACTGAGGGTGGTCTCCTACAATGAGCAGTTCTTC; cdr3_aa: CASSRLRVVSYNEQFF
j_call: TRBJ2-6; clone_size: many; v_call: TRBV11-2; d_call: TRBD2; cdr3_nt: TGTGCCAGCAGATCGATTCGGGCTAGCGGGAGAAACTCTGGGGCCAACGTCCTGACTTTC; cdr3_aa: CASRSIRASGRNSGANVLTF
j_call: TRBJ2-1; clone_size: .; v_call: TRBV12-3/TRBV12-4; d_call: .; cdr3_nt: TGTGCCAGCAGTTTACTTTCTCTTGCGCGGGCCTACAATGAGCAGTTCTTC; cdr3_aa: CASSLLSLARAYNEQFF
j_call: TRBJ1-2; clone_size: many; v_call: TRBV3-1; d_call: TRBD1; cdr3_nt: TGTGCCAGCAGCCCAACAGGGGCTAGGACTAACTATGGCTACACCTTC; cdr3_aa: CASSPTGARTNYGYTF
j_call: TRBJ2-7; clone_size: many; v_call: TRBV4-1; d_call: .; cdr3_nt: TGCGCCAGCAGCCAAAGAGGGGACTACGAGCAGTACTTC; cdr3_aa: CASSQRGDYEQYF
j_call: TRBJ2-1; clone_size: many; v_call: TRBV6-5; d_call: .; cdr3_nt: TGTGCCAGCAGTTCTAGTTCCTCCTACAATGAGCAGTTCTTC; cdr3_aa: CASSSSSSYNEQFF
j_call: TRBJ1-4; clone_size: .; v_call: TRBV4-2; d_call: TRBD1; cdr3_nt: TGTGCCAGCAGCCAAGAAGCCACCGGGACAGTGAATGAAAAACTGTTTTTT; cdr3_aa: CASSQEATGTVNEKLFF
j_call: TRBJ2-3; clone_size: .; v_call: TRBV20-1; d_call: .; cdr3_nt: TGCAGTGCTAAGGAGGGTGGAGATACGCAGTATTTT; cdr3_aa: CSAKEGGDTQYF